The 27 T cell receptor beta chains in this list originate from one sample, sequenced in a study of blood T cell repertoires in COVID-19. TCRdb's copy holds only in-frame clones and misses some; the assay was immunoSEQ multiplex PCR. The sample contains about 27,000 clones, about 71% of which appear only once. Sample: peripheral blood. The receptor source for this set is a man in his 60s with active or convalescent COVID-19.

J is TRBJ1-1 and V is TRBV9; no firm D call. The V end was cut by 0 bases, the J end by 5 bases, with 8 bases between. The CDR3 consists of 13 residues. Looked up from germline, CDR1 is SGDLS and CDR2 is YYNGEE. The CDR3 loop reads CASSVAQVTEAFF. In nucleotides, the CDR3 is TGTGCCAGCAGCGTAGCTCAGGTTACTGAAGCTTTCTTT.

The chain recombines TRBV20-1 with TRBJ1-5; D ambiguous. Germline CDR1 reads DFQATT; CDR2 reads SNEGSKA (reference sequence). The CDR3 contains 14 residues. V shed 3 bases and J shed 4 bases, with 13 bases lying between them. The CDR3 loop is CSASPGFGNQPQHF. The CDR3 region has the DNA TGCAGTGCTAGTCCCGGGTTCGGGAATCAGCCCCAGCATTTT.

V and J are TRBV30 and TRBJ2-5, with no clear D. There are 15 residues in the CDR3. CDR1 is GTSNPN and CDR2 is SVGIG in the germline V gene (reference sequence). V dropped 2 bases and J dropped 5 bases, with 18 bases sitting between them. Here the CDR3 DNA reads TGTGCCTGGAGTTCTTCGTTTGGTAGGCGGGAGACCCAGTACTTC. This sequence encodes CAWSSSFGRRETQYF.

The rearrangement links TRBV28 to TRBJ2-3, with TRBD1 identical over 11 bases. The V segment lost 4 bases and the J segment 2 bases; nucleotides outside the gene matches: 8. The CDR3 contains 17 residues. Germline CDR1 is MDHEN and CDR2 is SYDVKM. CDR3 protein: CASSSPPGQGATDTQYF. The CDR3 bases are TGTGCCAGCAGTTCGCCACCTGGACAGGGGGCCACAGATACGCAGTATTTT.

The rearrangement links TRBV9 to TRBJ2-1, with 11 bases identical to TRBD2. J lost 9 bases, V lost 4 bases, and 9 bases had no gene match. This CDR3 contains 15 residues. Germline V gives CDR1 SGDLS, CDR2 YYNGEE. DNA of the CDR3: TGTGCCAGCAGCCCGACTAGCGGGGAGCATCGTGAGCAGTTCTTC. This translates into CASSPTSGEHREQFF.

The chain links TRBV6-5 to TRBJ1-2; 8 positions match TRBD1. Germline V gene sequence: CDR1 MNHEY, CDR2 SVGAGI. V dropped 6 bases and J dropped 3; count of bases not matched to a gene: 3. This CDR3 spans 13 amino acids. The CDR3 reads CASSQGADYGYTF. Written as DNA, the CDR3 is TGTGCCAGCAGCCAGGGGGCCGACTATGGCTACACCTTC.

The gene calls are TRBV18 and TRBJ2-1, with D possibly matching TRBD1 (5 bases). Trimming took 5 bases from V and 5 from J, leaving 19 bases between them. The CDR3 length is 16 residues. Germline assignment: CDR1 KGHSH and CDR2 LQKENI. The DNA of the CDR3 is TGTGCCAGCTCAGGTAGGACACGTACTTCTAACAATGAGCAGTTCTTC. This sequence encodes CASSGRTRTSNNEQFF.

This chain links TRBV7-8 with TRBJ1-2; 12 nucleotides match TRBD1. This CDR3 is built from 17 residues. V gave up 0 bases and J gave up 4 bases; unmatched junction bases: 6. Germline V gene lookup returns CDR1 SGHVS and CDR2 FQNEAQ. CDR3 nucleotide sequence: TGTGCCAGCAGCTTAGCCGGGACAGGGGGCCTCGGCTATGGCTACACCTTC. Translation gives CASSLAGTGGLGYGYTF.

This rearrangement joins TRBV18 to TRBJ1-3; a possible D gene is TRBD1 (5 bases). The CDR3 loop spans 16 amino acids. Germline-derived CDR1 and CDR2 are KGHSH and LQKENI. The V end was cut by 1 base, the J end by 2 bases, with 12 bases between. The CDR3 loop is CASSPRQRTTGNTIYF. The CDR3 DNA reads TGTGCCAGCTCACCACGACAAAGGACAACTGGAAACACCATATATTTT. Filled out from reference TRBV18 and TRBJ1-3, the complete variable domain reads NAGVMQNPRHLVRRRGQEARLRCSPMKGHSHVYWYRQLPEEGLKFMVYLQKENIIDESGMPKERFSAEFPKEGPSILRIQQVVRGDSAAYFCASSPRQRTTGNTIYFGEGSWLTVV.

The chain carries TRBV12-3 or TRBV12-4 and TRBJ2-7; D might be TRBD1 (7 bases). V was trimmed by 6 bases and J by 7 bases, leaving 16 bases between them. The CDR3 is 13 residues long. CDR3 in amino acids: CASSPTGRGEQYF. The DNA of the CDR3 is TGTGCCAGCAGCCCGACAGGGCGGGGAGAGCAGTACTTC.

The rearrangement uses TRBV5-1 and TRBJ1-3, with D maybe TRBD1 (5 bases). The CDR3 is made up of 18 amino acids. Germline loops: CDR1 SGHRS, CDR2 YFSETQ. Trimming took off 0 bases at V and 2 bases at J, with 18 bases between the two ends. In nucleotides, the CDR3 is TGCGCCAGCAGCTTGGCCACGGGAGGGGAACGGCCTGGAAACACCATATATTTT. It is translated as CASSLATGGERPGNTIYF.

The CDR3 sequence is CASKGSPYEQYF. CDR3 sequence (DNA): TGTGCCAGTAAGGGGTCCCCCTACGAGCAGTACTTC. This sequence joins TRBV19 and TRBJ2-7; D may be TRBD1 (5 bases). CDR3 size: 12 residues. Germline CDR1 and CDR2: LNHDA and SQIVND (reference sequence). V was pared by 7 bases and J by 2 bases, with 9 bases between. The variable domain in full, with the rest retrieved from reference TRBV19 and TRBJ2-7, is DGGITQSPKYLFRKEGQNVTLSCEQNLNHDAMYWYRQDPGQGLRLIYYSQIVNDFQKGDIAEGYSVSREKKESFPLTVTSAQKNPTAFYLCASKGSPYEQYFGPGTRLTVT.

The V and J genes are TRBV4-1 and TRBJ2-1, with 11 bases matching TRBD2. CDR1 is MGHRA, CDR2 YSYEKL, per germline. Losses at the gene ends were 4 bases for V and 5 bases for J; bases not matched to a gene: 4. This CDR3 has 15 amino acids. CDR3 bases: TGCGCCAGCAGCCTAGGGACTAGCGGCAACAATGAGCAGTTCTTC. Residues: CASSLGTSGNNEQFF.

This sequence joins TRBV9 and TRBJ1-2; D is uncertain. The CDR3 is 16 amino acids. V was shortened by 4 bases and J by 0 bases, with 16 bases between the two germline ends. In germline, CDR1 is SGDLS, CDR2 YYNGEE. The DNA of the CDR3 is TGTGCCAGCAGCCCCGGGATCCCTAAAGCTAACTATGGCTACACCTTC. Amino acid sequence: CASSPGIPKANYGYTF.

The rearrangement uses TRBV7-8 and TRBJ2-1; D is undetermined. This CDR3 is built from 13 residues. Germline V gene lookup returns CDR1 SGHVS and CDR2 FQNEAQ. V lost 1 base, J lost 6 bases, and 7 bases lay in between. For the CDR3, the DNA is TGTGCCAGCAGCTTAGAAGGCGGCAATGAGCAGTTCTTC. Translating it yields CASSLEGGNEQFF.

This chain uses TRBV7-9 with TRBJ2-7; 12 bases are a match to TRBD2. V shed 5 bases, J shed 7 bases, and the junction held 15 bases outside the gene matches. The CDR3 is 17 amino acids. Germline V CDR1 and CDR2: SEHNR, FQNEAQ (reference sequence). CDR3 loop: CASSDGLAGGPGREQYF. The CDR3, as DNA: TGTGCCAGCAGCGACGGCCTAGCGGGAGGGCCAGGGCGTGAGCAGTACTTC.

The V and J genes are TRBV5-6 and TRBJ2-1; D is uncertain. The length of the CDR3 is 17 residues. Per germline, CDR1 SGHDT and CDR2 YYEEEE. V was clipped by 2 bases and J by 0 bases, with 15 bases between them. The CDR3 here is CASSLLIAESSYNEQFF. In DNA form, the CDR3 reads TGTGCCAGCAGCTTACTCATCGCGGAGAGCTCCTACAATGAGCAGTTCTTC. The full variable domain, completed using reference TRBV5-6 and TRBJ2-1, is DAGVTQSPTHLIKTRGQQVTLRCSPKSGHDTVSWYQQALGQGPQFIFQYYEEEERQRGNFPDRFSGHQFPNYSSELNVNALLLGDSALYLCASSLLIAESSYNEQFFGPGTRLTVL.

CDR3 sequence (DNA): TGTGCCACCAGCTTAGGCATAGCGGGTCTCCTCCACTTT. As protein: CATSLGIAGLLHF. The J gene is TRBJ1-6, the V gene TRBV15; D unclear. The CDR3 is 13 amino acids. V lost 5 bases to trimming and J lost 15 bases, with 17 bases between them. Germline V gene sequence: CDR1 LNHNV, CDR2 YYDKDF (reference sequence). The entire variable domain, with the rest obtained from reference TRBV15 and TRBJ1-6, is as follows: DAMVIQNPRYQVTQFGKPVTLSCSQTLNHNVMYWYQQKSSQAPKLLFHYYDKDFNNEADTPDNFQSRRPNTSFCFLDIRSPGLGDTAMYLCATSLGIAGLLHFGNGTRLTVT.

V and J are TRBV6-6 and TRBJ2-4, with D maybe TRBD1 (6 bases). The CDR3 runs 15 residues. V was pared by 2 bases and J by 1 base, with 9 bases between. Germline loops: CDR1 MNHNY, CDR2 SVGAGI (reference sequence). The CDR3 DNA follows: TGTGCCAGCAGTTACGGAGGACAGGCCAAAAACATTCAGTACTTC. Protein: CASSYGGQAKNIQYF.

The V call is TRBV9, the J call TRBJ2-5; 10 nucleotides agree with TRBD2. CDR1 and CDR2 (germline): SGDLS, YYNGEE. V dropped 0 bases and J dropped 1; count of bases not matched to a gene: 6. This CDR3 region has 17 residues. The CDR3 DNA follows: TGTGCCAGCAGCGTAGGGGCTAGCGGGGGAACCCAAGAGACCCAGTACTTC. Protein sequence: CASSVGASGGTQETQYF.

CDR3 nucleotide sequence: TGTGCCAGCAGCCGAGGAGCCGCGGGAGGGCCATATAATGAGCAGTTCTTC. This encodes CASSRGAAGGPYNEQFF. The rearrangement uses TRBV14 and TRBJ2-1; 9 nucleotides line up with TRBD2. The CDR3 spans 17 residues. Germline V lookup: CDR1 SGHDN, CDR2 FVKESK. J was trimmed by 7 bases and V by 4 bases; bases with no gene match: 14.

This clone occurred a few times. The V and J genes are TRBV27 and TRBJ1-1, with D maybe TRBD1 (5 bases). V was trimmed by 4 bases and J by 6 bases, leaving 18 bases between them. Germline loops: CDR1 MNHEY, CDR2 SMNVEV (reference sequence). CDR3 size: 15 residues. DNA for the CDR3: TGTGCCAGCAGTTCTGATACCCGGGGGTCCTCTGAAGCTTTCTTT. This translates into CASSSDTRGSSEAFF.

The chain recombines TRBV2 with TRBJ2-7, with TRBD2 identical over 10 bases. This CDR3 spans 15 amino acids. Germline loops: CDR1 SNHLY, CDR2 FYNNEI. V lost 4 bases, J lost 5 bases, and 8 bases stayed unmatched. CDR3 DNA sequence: TGTGCCAGCAGTGCCCCCGGGACTAGCGTTGACGAGCAGTACTTC. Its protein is CASSAPGTSVDEQYF.

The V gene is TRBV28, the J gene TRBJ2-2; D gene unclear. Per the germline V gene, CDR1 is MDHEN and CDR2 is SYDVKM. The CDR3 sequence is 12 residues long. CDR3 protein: CRGDANTGELFF. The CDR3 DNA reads TGTAGAGGAGACGCGAACACCGGGGAGCTGTTTTTT.

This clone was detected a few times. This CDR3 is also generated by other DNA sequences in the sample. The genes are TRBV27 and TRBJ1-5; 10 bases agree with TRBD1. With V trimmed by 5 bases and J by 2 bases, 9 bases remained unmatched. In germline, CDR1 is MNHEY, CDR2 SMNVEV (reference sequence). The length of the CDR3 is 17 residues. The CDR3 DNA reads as TGTGCCAGCAGTAAGCGACAGGGGGCGGGGGGCAATCAGCCCCAGCATTTT. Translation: CASSKRQGAGGNQPQHF.

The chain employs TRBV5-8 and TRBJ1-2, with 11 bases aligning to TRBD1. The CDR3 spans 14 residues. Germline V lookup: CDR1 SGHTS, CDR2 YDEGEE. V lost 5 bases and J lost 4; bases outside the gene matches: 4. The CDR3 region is CASSGQGAGYGYTF. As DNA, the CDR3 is TGTGCCAGCAGTGGACAGGGGGCGGGCTATGGCTACACCTTC.

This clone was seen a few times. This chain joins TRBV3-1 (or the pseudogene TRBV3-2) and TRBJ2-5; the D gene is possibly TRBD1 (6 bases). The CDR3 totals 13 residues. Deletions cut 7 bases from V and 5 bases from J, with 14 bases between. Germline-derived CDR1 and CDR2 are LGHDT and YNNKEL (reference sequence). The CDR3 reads CASTPRGRETQYF. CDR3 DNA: TGTGCCAGCACCCCCAGGGGCAGGGAGACCCAGTACTTC.